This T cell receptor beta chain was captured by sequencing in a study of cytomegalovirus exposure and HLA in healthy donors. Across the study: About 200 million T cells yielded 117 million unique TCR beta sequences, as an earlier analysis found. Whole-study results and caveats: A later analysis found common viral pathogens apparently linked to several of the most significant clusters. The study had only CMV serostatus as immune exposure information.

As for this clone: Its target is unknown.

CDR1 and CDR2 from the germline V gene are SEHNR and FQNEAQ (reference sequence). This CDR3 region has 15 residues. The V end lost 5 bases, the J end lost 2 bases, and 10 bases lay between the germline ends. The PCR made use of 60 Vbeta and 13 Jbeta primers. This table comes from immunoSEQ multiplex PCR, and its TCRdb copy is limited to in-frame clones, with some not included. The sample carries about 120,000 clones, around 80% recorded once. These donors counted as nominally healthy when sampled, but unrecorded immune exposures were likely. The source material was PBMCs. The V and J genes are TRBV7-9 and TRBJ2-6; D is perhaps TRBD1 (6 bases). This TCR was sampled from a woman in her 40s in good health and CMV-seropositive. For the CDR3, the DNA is TGTGCCAGCAGCCTACAGGGCACTGGGGCCAACGTCCTGACTTTC. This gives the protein CASSLQGTGANVLTF.